These 30 T cell receptor beta chains were sequenced from one sample in a study of identical twins. TCRdb itself ran the 5' RACE reads through MiXCR, one entry per CDR3 protein. The sample holds about 890,000 distinct CDR3 sequences; roughly an eighth are singletons and the top ten take about 1.5%. These sequences were also reported in another study, on yellow fever vaccine responses in identical twins.

Sequenced material: PBMCs. Source of these receptors: a woman aged 18 to 35 in good health.

J is TRBJ2-5 and V is TRBV14; D is uncertain. V shed 0 bases and J shed 2 bases, with 13 bases lying between them. The CDR3 is 16 amino acids. Germline lookup yields CDR1 SGHDN and CDR2 FVKESK. The CDR3 sequence: CASSQEWVWGQETQYF. The CDR3 DNA reads TGTGCCAGCAGCCAAGAGTGGGTATGGGGACAAGAGACCCAGTACTTC.

The chain is built from TRBV5-1 and TRBJ2-2; TRBD2 aligns across 9 bases. The CDR3 length is 16 residues. Germline V gene sequence: CDR1 SGHRS, CDR2 YFSETQ. V trimming: 0 bases; J trimming: 2 bases; junction bases outside the gene matches: 2. CDR3 sequence: CASSLDSGGNTGELFF. The CDR3 DNA reads TGCGCCAGCAGCTTGGATAGCGGGGGTAACACCGGGGAGCTGTTTTTT.

A word on this clonotype: One junction end does not reproduce the germline sequence, and a read error may be involved. This chain uses TRBV20-1 with TRBJ2-5; D perhaps matches TRBD2 (5 bases). The length of the CDR3 is 13 residues. Germline V gene data show CDR1 as DFQATT and CDR2 as SNEGSKA (reference sequence). CDR3 sequence (DNA): TGCATTGCTAGGGTGGAGGTCAGTGAGACCCAGTACTTC. It is translated as CIARVEVSETQYF.

This clonotype was detected only a few times. The V gene is TRBV7-9, the J gene TRBJ2-1; no reliable D call. The CDR3 covers 11 residues. Germline values: CDR1 SEHNR, CDR2 FQNEAQ (reference sequence). V shed 8 bases and J shed 9 bases, with 11 bases lying between them. The CDR3 loop reads CASGFYPEQFF. As DNA, the CDR3 is TGTGCCAGCGGGTTCTACCCTGAGCAGTTCTTC.

The V gene is TRBV2, the J gene TRBJ2-1, with D maybe TRBD2 (5 bases). The CDR3 spans 11 residues. The V and J ends lost 5 bases and 12 bases respectively, with 11 bases between them. In germline, CDR1 is SNHLY, CDR2 FYNNEI. CDR3 in DNA: TGTGCCAGCAGTTTCGGGGTTGGGCAGTTCTTC. Its translation: CASSFGVGQFF.

This chain joins TRBV7-9 and TRBJ2-7; 10 bases are shared with TRBD2. In germline, CDR1 is SEHNR, CDR2 FQNEAQ (reference sequence). There are 16 residues in the CDR3. The V and J ends lost 5 bases and 3 bases, in that order; junction bases with no gene match: 10. The CDR3 spells CASSLFAGTSVYEQYV. As DNA, the CDR3 is TGTGCCAGCAGCCTATTCGCCGGGACTAGCGTCTACGAGCAGTACGTC.

The rearrangement uses TRBV10-1 and TRBJ2-1, with a weak D call TRBD1 (6 bases). V dropped 3 bases and J dropped 0 bases, with 15 bases sitting between them. This CDR3 is built from 17 residues. CDR1 is WNHNN, CDR2 SYGVQD, per germline (reference sequence). As DNA, the CDR3 is TGCGCCAGCAGTGACCCGCGGCAGGGGAGCTCCTACAATGAGCAGTTCTTC. Translated: CASSDPRQGSSYNEQFF.

The rearrangement uses TRBV12-3 or TRBV12-4 and TRBJ2-5; D perhaps matches TRBD1 (6 bases). The CDR3 extends over 14 amino acids. V shed 3 bases and J shed 5 bases, with 13 bases lying between them. The CDR3 DNA follows: TGTGCCAGCAGTTTGGGGGCCTCACGGGAGACCCAGTACTTC. Translation: CASSLGASRETQYF.

This clonotype was recorded many times. The rearrangement joins TRBV7-9 to TRBJ2-7; D possibly uses TRBD1 or TRBD2 (5 bases each). The CDR3 has 13 residues. Looked up from germline, CDR1 is SEHNR and CDR2 is FQNEAQ (reference sequence). V lost 0 bases to trimming and J lost 3 bases, with 6 bases between them. The CDR3 nucleotides read TGTGCCAGCAGCTTAGCGGGGGACTACGAGCAGTACGTC. Its translation: CASSLAGDYEQYV.

The chain carries TRBV20-1 and TRBJ2-3, with unresolved D. Per germline, CDR1 DFQATT and CDR2 SNEGSKA (reference sequence). The CDR3 totals 13 residues. V was cut by 2 bases and J by 7 bases, with 13 bases left in between. The CDR3 nucleotides read TGCAGTGCTAGATTGCCTGTCATCAATACGCAGTATTTT. Its protein product is CSARLPVINTQYF.

Only a few counts were recorded for this clonotype. This sequence joins TRBV5-4 and TRBJ1-1, with 8 bases identical to TRBD1. CDR1 is SGHNT and CDR2 is YYREEE in the germline V gene (reference sequence). Trimming removed 7 bases from V and 2 bases from J; junction bases left unmatched: 10. The CDR3 extends over 15 amino acids. DNA for the CDR3: TGTGCCAGCGATGCAGGGGGCGGGGTAAACACTGAAGCTTTCTTT. As protein: CASDAGGGVNTEAFF.

The DNA for the CDR3 is TGTGCCACCAGTGATTTGTGGAGCCCCTTTTCCTACGAGCAGTACTTC. Protein product: CATSDLWSPFSYEQYF. V and J are TRBV24-1 and TRBJ2-7; D call uncertain. Trimming removed 0 bases from V and 1 base from J, with 12 bases in between. The CDR3 totals 16 residues. CDR1 is KGHDR, CDR2 SFDVKD, per germline.

This clonotype turned up a few times. The CDR3 sequence: CASSLDAGPLYNEQFF. DNA for the CDR3: TGTGCCAGCAGCTTAGATGCGGGACCACTCTACAATGAGCAGTTCTTC. The chain is built from TRBV11-2 and TRBJ2-1; a possible D gene is TRBD2 (6 bases). CDR1 is SGHAT, CDR2 FQNNGV, per germline. V was clipped by 0 bases and J by 3 bases, with 12 bases between them. The CDR3 runs to 16 residues. Filled out from reference TRBV11-2 and TRBJ2-1, the complete variable domain reads EAGVAQSPRYKIIEKRQSVAFWCNPISGHATLYWYQQILGQGPKLLIQFQNNGVVDDSQLPKDRFSAERLKGVDSTLKIQPAKLEDSAVYLCASSLDAGPLYNEQFFGPGTRLTVL.

This clonotype showed up many times. The chain links TRBV10-3 to TRBJ2-2, with TRBD2 matching 12 bases. The CDR3 extends over 15 amino acids. Trimming cost V 4 bases and J 5 bases; bases outside gene matches: 2. Germline V CDR1 and CDR2: ENHRY, SYGVKD. The CDR3 DNA reads as TGTGCCATCAGTGGAACTAGCGGGAGGACCGGGGAGCTGTTTTTT. Residues: CAISGTSGRTGELFF.

This clonotype was detected a few times. The chain links TRBV27 to TRBJ2-1, with TRBD2 identical over 7 bases. V lost 8 bases, J lost 5 bases, and 9 bases stayed unmatched. The CDR3 covers 14 residues. Germline V gene data show CDR1 as MNHEY and CDR2 as SMNVEV (reference sequence). DNA for the CDR3: TGTGCCAGCGGCCCCCCGGGAGGCAACAATGAGCAGTTCTTC. Protein sequence: CASGPPGGNNEQFF.

A word on this clonotype: The missing conserved phenylalanine or tryptophan at the end of this CDR3 makes a read error likely. The chain carries TRBV6-1 and TRBJ1-1; 7 bases are shared with TRBD1. This CDR3 has 17 residues. Germline V gene lookup returns CDR1 MNHNS and CDR2 SASEGT. V dropped 5 bases and J dropped 0; count of bases not matched to a gene: 12. CDR3 sequence reads: CASSPPTGRWMNTEAFL. Written as DNA, the CDR3 is TGTGCCAGCAGTCCTCCGACAGGGCGGTGGATGAACACTGAAGCTTTCCTT.

This clonotype was detected a few times. This sequence joins TRBV7-9 and TRBJ2-7; weak D call: TRBD2 (5 bases). Germline CDR1 is SEHNR and CDR2 is FQNEAQ (reference sequence). This CDR3 is built from 10 residues. The CDR3 nucleotides read TGTGTCACGGGGACCTACGAGCAGTACGTC. Translation: CVTGTYEQYV.

The chain links TRBV29-1 to TRBJ2-3; 11 bases map to TRBD1. This CDR3 is 16 amino acids long. V was clipped by 8 bases and J by 0 bases; unmatched bases: 10. Germline V gene data show CDR1 as SQVTM and CDR2 as ANQGSEA. CDR3 sequence: CSTADRGLTSTDTQYF. CDR3 DNA sequence: TGCAGCACCGCGGACAGGGGGCTCACTAGCACAGATACGCAGTATTTT.

Concerning this clonotype itself: Mismatch with germline at one junction end may stem from a read error. The chain joins TRBV6-2 or TRBV6-3 to TRBJ2-7, with 10 bases aligning to TRBD2. The CDR3 runs to 16 residues. Germline loops: CDR1 MNHEY, CDR2 SVGEGT. The CDR3 here is CAGSYVFASGRGEQYF. The DNA of the CDR3 is TGTGCCGGCAGTTATGTTTTTGCTAGCGGGAGAGGTGAGCAGTACTTC.

This clonotype was found a few times. Sequence at one end of the junction differs from germline and may be a read error. The chain joins TRBV3-1 to TRBJ2-1; 15 nucleotides agree with TRBD2. Germline-derived CDR1 and CDR2 are LGHDT and YNNKEL (reference sequence). The CDR3 is 13 residues long. CDR3 DNA sequence: TGTGCCAGCAGCCGGACTAGCGGGGGGGCGAGGATCTTC. Its translation: CASSRTSGGARIF.

This clonotype occurred a few times. The chain recombines TRBV7-2 with TRBJ2-3; D call uncertain. This CDR3 is built from 15 residues. CDR1 is SGHTA, CDR2 FQGNSA, per germline. Trimming shortened V by 5 bases and J by 7 bases, and 19 bases separated the two germline ends. The CDR3 bases are TGTGCCAGCAGCCCCCACCCGAAGCGCACTCATACGCAGTATTTT. It codes for CASSPHPKRTHTQYF.

The genes are TRBV27 and TRBJ2-2, with D possibly matching TRBD2 (5 bases). Per the germline V gene, CDR1 is MNHEY and CDR2 is SMNVEV (reference sequence). The CDR3 totals 13 residues. V was cut by 6 bases and J by 4 bases, with 9 bases left in between. For the CDR3, the DNA is TGTGCCAGCAGGGCGGCGGGCACCGGGGAGCTGTTTTTT. Its translation: CASRAAGTGELFF.

This chain uses TRBV29-1 with TRBJ2-3, with 7 bases aligning to TRBD1. The V and J ends lost 4 bases and 1 base, in that order; junction bases with no gene match: 8. Germline CDR1 SQVTM, CDR2 ANQGSEA. The CDR3 runs to 15 residues. CDR3 bases: TGCAGCGTTGGTGGGGACAGCGTTCGCACAGATACGCAGTATTTT. It translates to CSVGGDSVRTDTQYF.

The chain carries TRBV5-1 and TRBJ2-5; TRBD1 might be the D (7 bases). Germline V gene lookup returns CDR1 SGHRS and CDR2 YFSETQ. Trimming cost V 4 bases and J 2 bases, with 15 bases left between them. The CDR3 is made up of 15 amino acids. The DNA of the CDR3 is TGCGCCAGCAGCGCCGGGGGACAGCGACAAGAGACCCAGTACTTC. Translated: CASSAGGQRQETQYF.

The chain joins TRBV28 to TRBJ2-7, with TRBD2 matching 15 bases. CDR1 is MDHEN and CDR2 is SYDVKM in the germline V gene. The junction had 8 bases not matched to a gene; V was cut back by 5 bases and J by 3 bases. CDR3 length equals 17 residues. The CDR3 bases are TGTGCCAGCAGTCAGGGACTAGCGGGGGGCGTCCTCTACGAGCAGTACGTC. It translates to CASSQGLAGGVLYEQYV.

This clonotype was seen more than once but under ten times. The V call is TRBV11-2, the J call TRBJ2-3, with TRBD2 matching 9 bases. Trimming removed 0 bases from V and 2 bases from J; junction bases left unmatched: 6. Germline CDR1 SGHAT, CDR2 FQNNGV. The CDR3 covers 17 residues. This chain's CDR3 is CASSLEGSGGNTDTQYF. In DNA, the CDR3 is TGTGCCAGCAGCTTAGAGGGTAGCGGGGGCAACACAGATACGCAGTATTTT.

This clonotype has a handful of counts. The chain carries TRBV9 and TRBJ2-1, with 7 bases matching TRBD2. The CDR3 totals 16 residues. Germline V gene data show CDR1 as SGDLS and CDR2 as YYNGEE. Trimming at V came to 0 bases and at J to 4 bases, leaving 7 bases not matched to a gene. The CDR3 spells CASSVEAGELYNEQFF. The CDR3 DNA sequence: TGTGCCAGCAGCGTAGAGGCGGGAGAACTTTACAATGAGCAGTTCTTC.

This clonotype occurred many times. The V and J genes are TRBV7-9 and TRBJ1-2, with D hard to call. The V end lost 5 bases, the J end lost 0 bases, and 13 bases lay between the germline ends. The CDR3 extends over 15 amino acids. Germline values: CDR1 SEHNR, CDR2 FQNEAQ (reference sequence). The CDR3 spells CASSPQRASNYGYTF. The CDR3 DNA is TGTGCCAGCAGCCCCCAAAGGGCCTCTAACTATGGCTACACCTTC.

This clonotype came up a few times. The V gene is TRBV6-5, the J gene TRBJ2-7; TRBD1 is a possible D gene (6 bases). Trimming took off 7 bases at V and 6 bases at J, with 10 bases between the two ends. CDR1 and CDR2 (germline): MNHEY, SVGAGI. This CDR3 comprises 11 residues. The CDR3 DNA sequence: TGTGCCAGCAAAGTCAGGGGCGAGCAGTACGTC. It codes for CASKVRGEQYV.

The CDR3 region has the DNA TGTGCCAGCAGTAAGGACAGGGACATTCAGTACTTC. Its translation: CASSKDRDIQYF. The genes are TRBV2 and TRBJ2-4, with 8 bases lining up with TRBD1. Trimming took 5 bases from V and 8 from J; bases not matched to a gene: 2. CDR1 is SNHLY and CDR2 is FYNNEI in the germline V gene. The CDR3 sequence is 12 residues long.